This T cell receptor beta chain was observed in a study of blood T cell repertoires in COVID-19. Data came from immunoSEQ multiplex PCR; TCRdb stores just in-frame clones and leaves some out. Counted here are about 250,000 clones, approximately 85% occurring once; the ten biggest clones make up 9.1%. This CDR3 has 11 residues. Trimming took 4 bases from V and 11 from J, leaving 12 bases between them. Germline-derived CDR1 and CDR2 are SQVTM and ANQGSEA. The V and J genes are TRBV29-1 and TRBJ1-5; D is unresolved. The TCR originated in a woman between 45 and 65 years old with acute COVID-19. Sequencing was performed on PBMCs or T cells enriched from blood (not recorded which). The CDR3 reads CSVGAGGSQHF. The CDR3, as DNA: TGCAGCGTTGGTGCGGGCGGGTCCCAGCATTTT. The full variable domain, in which reference TRBV29-1 and TRBJ1-5 provide the parts outside the CDR3, is SAVISQKPSRDICQRGTSLTIQCQVDSQVTMMFWYRQQPGQSLTLIATANQGSEATYESGFVIDKFPISRPNLTFSTLTVSNMSPEDSSIYLCSVGAGGSQHFGDGTRLSIL.